Below are 28 T cell receptor beta chains sequenced from a single sample in a study of T-cell reconstitution after alpha-beta-depleted transplantation in children. The library targeted TCRbeta and was prepared with unique molecular identifiers. TCRdb re-called the PCR reads through MiXCR, storing one row per CDR3 protein. The sample records fewer than 750,000 distinct CDR3 sequences, more than 20% being singletons. Specimen: PBMCs, mostly from graft donor cells, collected 360 days after TCRalphabeta/CD19-depleted stem cell transplant. The source is a boy in the first two years of life who had a stem cell transplant for acute myeloid leukemia, so the T cells may come from the graft donor.

Notes on this clonotype: No conserved phenylalanine or tryptophan is present at the end of the CDR3, so a read error is the likely explanation. V is TRBV20-1 and J is TRBJ2-7; unclear D gene. CDR3 size: 13 residues. V was clipped by 3 bases and J by 2 bases, with 11 bases between them. Germline CDR1 is DFQATT and CDR2 is SNEGSKA (reference sequence). The CDR3 is CSASHAATYEQYC. DNA for the CDR3: TGCAGTGCTAGTCACGCGGCTACCTACGAGCAGTACTGC.

This clonotype was picked up a small number of times. The rearrangement joins TRBV5-1 to TRBJ2-5; 8 bases agree with TRBD1. J lost 0 bases, V lost 0 bases, and 10 bases had no gene match. The CDR3 spans 18 residues. CDR1 is SGHRS, CDR2 YFSETQ, per germline. The CDR3 nucleotides are TGCGCCAGCAGCTTGGCCTCCACAGGGGGGAAGTACCAAGAGACCCAGTACTTC. Residues: CASSLASTGGKYQETQYF.

At least ten counts were recorded for this clonotype. The chain is built from TRBV28 and TRBJ1-6; possibly TRBD1 for D (6 bases). V was cut by 8 bases and J by 6 bases, with 14 bases left in between. CDR1 and CDR2 (germline): MDHEN, SYDVKM. This CDR3 has 14 amino acids. The chain's CDR3 is CASGIGQSNSPLHF. CDR3 DNA sequence: TGTGCCAGCGGAATCGGACAGTCTAATTCACCCCTCCACTTT.

This clonotype was counted between two and nine times. The V call is TRBV4-1, the J call TRBJ2-3; D is unresolved. The V gene's germline CDR1 is MGHRA and CDR2 YSYEKL. The CDR3 length is 16 residues. Trimming took off 0 bases at V and 2 bases at J, with 12 bases between the two ends. The CDR3 DNA is TGCGCCAGCAGCCAAGATGAGTGGGCGGACACAGATACGCAGTATTTT. It specifies CASSQDEWADTDTQYF.

On this clonotype: The junction departs from the called germline gene at one end, perhaps through a read error. The V and J genes are TRBV7-9 and TRBJ1-2; D is perhaps TRBD1 (5 bases). Germline CDR1 is SEHNR and CDR2 is FQNEAQ (reference sequence). The CDR3 is 14 residues long. The CDR3 coding sequence is TGTGCCAGCAGCTCCGGGACCCTAAACTATGGCTACATCTTC. This translates into CASSSGTLNYGYIF. The full variable domain, with the rest looked up from reference TRBV7-9 and TRBJ1-2, is DTGVSQNPRHKITKRGQNVTFRCDPISEHNRLYWYRQTLGQGPEFLTYFQNEAQLEKSRLLSDRFSAERPKGSFSTLEIQRTEQGDSAMYLCASSSGTLNYGYIFGSGTRLTVV.

This clonotype was counted a few times. The chain uses TRBV20-1 and TRBJ2-2, with 10 bases aligning to TRBD1. Germline CDR1 reads DFQATT; CDR2 reads SNEGSKA (reference sequence). CDR3 size: 14 residues. The J segment lost 6 bases and the V segment lost 3 bases, leaving 4 bases of the junction unmatched. CDR3 DNA: TGCAGTGCTAGGACGGGACAGGGGTCCGGGGAGCTGTTTTTT. Residues: CSARTGQGSGELFF.

This chain uses TRBV7-4 with TRBJ1-2, with 7 bases identical to TRBD1. There are 15 residues in the CDR3. Losses at the gene ends were 5 bases for V and 3 bases for J; bases not matched to a gene: 9. Germline lookup yields CDR1 SGHVT and CDR2 SQSDAQ. The CDR3 here is CASSPRTGGYYGYTF. CDR3 DNA: TGTGCCAGCAGCCCTCGGACAGGAGGATACTATGGCTACACCTTC.

The V and J genes are TRBV29-1 and TRBJ1-5; 7 bases are a match to TRBD1. The CDR3 is 14 amino acids. Trimming cost V 7 bases and J 7 bases; bases outside gene matches: 13. CDR1 is SQVTM, CDR2 ANQGSEA, per germline. The CDR3 loop reads CSAGPRQGDQPQHF. CDR3 sequence (DNA): TGCAGCGCGGGCCCTCGACAGGGTGACCAGCCCCAGCATTTT. The variable domain in full, completed from reference TRBV29-1 and TRBJ1-5, reads SAVISQKPSRDICQRGTSLTIQCQVDSQVTMMFWYRQQPGQSLTLIATANQGSEATYESGFVIDKFPISRPNLTFSTLTVSNMSPEDSSIYLCSAGPRQGDQPQHFGDGTRLSIL.

This clonotype appeared a few times. The gene calls are TRBV7-2 and TRBJ2-3; 10 nucleotides align to TRBD2. Germline V gene lookup returns CDR1 SGHTA and CDR2 FQGNSA. The CDR3 is made up of 15 amino acids. The junction had 6 bases not matched to a gene; V was cut back by 7 bases and J by 2 bases. CDR3 region: CASTTTSGTTDTQYF. The CDR3 nucleotides read TGTGCCAGCACTACTACTAGCGGGACCACAGATACGCAGTATTTT.

The chain recombines TRBV28 with TRBJ1-2; 7 nucleotides agree with TRBD1. CDR3 size: 17 residues. Per germline, CDR1 MDHEN and CDR2 SYDVKM. The ends lost 5 bases at V and 11 bases at J; junction bases unmatched: 23. The CDR3 region has the DNA TGTGCCAGCAGTCTTATAAGGCCCGGGACAGCTGAAACCTCGTACACCTTC. This sequence encodes CASSLIRPGTAETSYTF.

The gene calls are TRBV20-1 and TRBJ1-1, with D perhaps matching TRBD1 (5 bases). The germline CDR1 and CDR2 sequences are DFQATT and SNEGSKA (reference sequence). This CDR3 region has 11 residues. V was shortened by 5 bases and J by 4 bases, with 8 bases between the two germline ends. The CDR3 DNA is TGCAGTGCTGCCGGGACCACTGAAGCTTTCTTT. Translating it yields CSAAGTTEAFF.

The J gene is TRBJ1-5, the V gene TRBV20-1; 8 bases are a match to TRBD1. V lost 6 bases to trimming and J lost 2 bases; unmatched junction nucleotides: 9. The germline gives CDR1 DFQATT, CDR2 SNEGSKA (reference sequence). This CDR3 comprises 15 residues. This chain's CDR3 is CSAYRPDRGNQPQHF. The CDR3 DNA follows: TGCAGTGCCTACCGACCGGACAGGGGCAATCAGCCCCAGCATTTT.

The chain employs TRBV11-2 and TRBJ2-2; possibly TRBD2 for D (5 bases). Germline V gives CDR1 SGHAT, CDR2 FQNNGV. V gave up 2 bases and J gave up 6 bases, with 13 bases separating them. This CDR3 comprises 15 residues. CDR3 residues: CASSLRQLRAGELFF. CDR3 DNA: TGTGCCAGCAGCTTAAGACAATTGAGGGCCGGGGAGCTGTTTTTT.

The rearrangement joins TRBV12-3 or TRBV12-4 to TRBJ2-2; D might be TRBD2 (5 bases). V shed 7 bases and J shed 1 base, with 13 bases lying between them. The CDR3 length is 15 residues. The CDR3 here is CASTWTRGNTGELFF. CDR3 nucleotide sequence: TGTGCCAGCACCTGGACCCGGGGGAACACCGGGGAGCTGTTTTTT.

The V gene is TRBV28, the J gene TRBJ1-2; perhaps TRBD1 as D (5 bases). Germline lookup yields CDR1 MDHEN and CDR2 SYDVKM. The V end lost 5 bases, the J end lost 4 bases, and 17 bases lay between the germline ends. The CDR3 has 15 residues. The CDR3 DNA reads as TGTGCCAGCAGTGACCTCCCGGGGACCTTCTATGGCTACACCTTC. Amino acids: CASSDLPGTFYGYTF.

This clonotype came up a few times. The V gene is TRBV5-1, the J gene TRBJ2-3; D gene unclear. Germline loops: CDR1 SGHRS, CDR2 YFSETQ. Deletions cut 0 bases from V and 5 bases from J, with 13 bases between. This CDR3 has 15 residues. The CDR3 here is CASSLGDPGKDTQYF. The CDR3 DNA reads as TGCGCCAGCAGCTTGGGAGACCCCGGCAAAGATACGCAGTATTTT.

This clonotype was seen ten or more times. The chain links TRBV21-1 to TRBJ2-1; TRBD1 is taken as the D call from the table, unchecked against the DNA. TRBV21-1 is reported as a pseudogene. The CDR3 runs 14 residues. The CDR3 reads CASRQGRTYNEQFF. The CDR3 region has the DNA TGTGCCAGCAGACAGGGTAGGACCTACAATGAGCAGTTCTTC.

This clonotype was recorded many times. This rearrangement joins TRBV29-1 to TRBJ2-4; possibly TRBD1 or TRBD2 for D (6 bases each). Trimming cost V 4 bases and J 2 bases, with 12 bases left between them. This CDR3 spans 14 amino acids. Germline CDR1 SQVTM, CDR2 ANQGSEA. The CDR3 nucleotides read TGCAGCGTTGTGGTGGGGGGCTCCAAAAACATTCAGTACTTC. It yields the protein CSVVVGGSKNIQYF.

The chain couples TRBV4-1 to TRBJ2-1; D unclear. The CDR3 spans 15 residues. The V and J ends lost 0 bases and 4 bases respectively, with 10 bases between them. Germline CDR1 reads MGHRA; CDR2 reads YSYEKL. The CDR3 region has the DNA TGCGCCAGCAGCCAAGAGGTCACAACTTACAATGAGCAGTTCTTC. Translating gives CASSQEVTTYNEQFF.

The sample holds a few counts of this clonotype. The chain carries TRBV29-1 and TRBJ2-3; perhaps TRBD1 as D (6 bases). The CDR3 extends over 14 amino acids. The ends were cut back, 6 bases at V and 0 bases at J, with 13 bases in the middle. Germline V lookup: CDR1 SQVTM, CDR2 ANQGSEA. The chain's CDR3 is CSVYDRKSTDTQYF. CDR3 DNA sequence: TGCAGCGTCTATGACAGGAAAAGCACAGATACGCAGTATTTT.

This clonotype was counted at least ten times. The chain links TRBV7-9 to TRBJ2-7; 9 bases align to TRBD1. Losses at the gene ends were 5 bases for V and 0 bases for J; bases not matched to a gene: 8. Germline values: CDR1 SEHNR, CDR2 FQNEAQ (reference sequence). The CDR3 contains 16 residues. CDR3 amino acids: CASSDDRGSPSYEQYV. In DNA form, the CDR3 reads TGTGCCAGCAGCGACGACAGGGGGTCCCCCTCCTACGAGCAGTACGTC.

This clonotype was counted only a few times. This chain connects TRBV29-1 to TRBJ1-1; D ambiguous. V dropped 1 base and J dropped 4 bases, with 7 bases sitting between them. CDR1 and CDR2 (germline): SQVTM, ANQGSEA. The length of the CDR3 is 12 residues. CDR3 protein: CSVEGAITEAFF. The CDR3 DNA reads as TGCAGCGTTGAAGGGGCCATCACTGAAGCTTTCTTT.

This clonotype has a handful of counts. V is TRBV29-1 and J is TRBJ2-7; weak D call: TRBD1 (5 bases). CDR1 and CDR2 (germline): SQVTM, ANQGSEA. The CDR3 consists of 12 residues. V shed 5 bases and J shed 3 bases, with 11 bases lying between them. For the CDR3, the DNA is TGCAGCGTTAAGGCAGGGAACTACGAGCAGTACTTC. It encodes CSVKAGNYEQYF.

This clonotype was seen a handful of times. The rearrangement links TRBV6-5 to TRBJ1-1; 7 bases are a match to TRBD1. This CDR3 region has 16 residues. Trimming at V came to 4 bases and at J to 0 bases, leaving 8 bases not matched to a gene. CDR1 and CDR2 from the germline V gene are MNHEY and SVGAGI. The CDR3: CASSFGTAYMNTEAFF. CDR3 nucleotides: TGTGCCAGCAGTTTCGGGACAGCCTACATGAACACTGAAGCTTTCTTT.

The rearrangement joins TRBV20-1 to TRBJ1-6; the D gene is possibly TRBD1 (6 bases). Trimming removed 5 bases from V and 6 bases from J, with 14 bases in between. The CDR3 runs 14 residues. The V gene's germline CDR1 is DFQATT and CDR2 SNEGSKA (reference sequence). The CDR3 DNA is TGCAGTGCTCCGAGAGGACAGTTTAATTCACCCCTCCACTTT. It translates to CSAPRGQFNSPLHF.

This chain links TRBV7-2 with TRBJ2-3; D possibly corresponds to TRBD2 (7 bases). Trimming cost V 3 bases and J 8 bases, with 18 bases left between them. The CDR3 loop spans 15 amino acids. Per germline, CDR1 SGHTA and CDR2 FQGNSA. CDR3 bases: TGTGCCAGCAGCTTCAGTCACCCGGGGGGCGGTACGCAGTATTTT. It yields the protein CASSFSHPGGGTQYF.

This chain connects TRBV6-1 to TRBJ2-3; maybe TRBD1 (6 bases). The CDR3 length is 18 residues. V was pared by 8 bases and J by 2 bases, with 26 bases between. CDR1 and CDR2 from the germline V gene are MNHNS and SASEGT. The CDR3 loop reads CASHRDEGSGWATDTQYF. The CDR3 DNA reads as TGTGCCAGCCACAGGGATGAGGGATCGGGCTGGGCCACAGATACGCAGTATTTT.

The chain employs TRBV29-1 and TRBJ2-7; 9 bases are a match to TRBD2. Germline V gives CDR1 SQVTM, CDR2 ANQGSEA. The CDR3 is 14 residues long. The J segment lost 0 bases and the V segment lost 6 bases, leaving 6 bases of the junction unmatched. CDR3 protein: CSVNSGGSSYEQYF. The CDR3, as DNA: TGCAGCGTGAATAGCGGGGGAAGCTCCTACGAGCAGTACTTC.